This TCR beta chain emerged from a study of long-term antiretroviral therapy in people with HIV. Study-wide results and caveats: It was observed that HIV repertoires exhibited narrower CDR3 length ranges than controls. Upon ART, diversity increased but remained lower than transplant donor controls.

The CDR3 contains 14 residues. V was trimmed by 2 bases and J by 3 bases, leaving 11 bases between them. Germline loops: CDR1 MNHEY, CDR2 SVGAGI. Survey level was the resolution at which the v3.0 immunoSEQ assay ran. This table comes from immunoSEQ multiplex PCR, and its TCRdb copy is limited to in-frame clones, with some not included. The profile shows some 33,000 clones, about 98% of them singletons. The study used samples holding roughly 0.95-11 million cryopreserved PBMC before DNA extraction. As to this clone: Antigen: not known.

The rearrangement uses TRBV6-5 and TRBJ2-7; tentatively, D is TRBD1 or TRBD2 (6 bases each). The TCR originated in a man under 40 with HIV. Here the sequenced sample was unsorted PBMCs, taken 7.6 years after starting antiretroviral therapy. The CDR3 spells CASSYAGGHYEQYF. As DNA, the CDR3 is TGTGCCAGCAGTTACGCCGGGGGCCACTACGAGCAGTACTTC.